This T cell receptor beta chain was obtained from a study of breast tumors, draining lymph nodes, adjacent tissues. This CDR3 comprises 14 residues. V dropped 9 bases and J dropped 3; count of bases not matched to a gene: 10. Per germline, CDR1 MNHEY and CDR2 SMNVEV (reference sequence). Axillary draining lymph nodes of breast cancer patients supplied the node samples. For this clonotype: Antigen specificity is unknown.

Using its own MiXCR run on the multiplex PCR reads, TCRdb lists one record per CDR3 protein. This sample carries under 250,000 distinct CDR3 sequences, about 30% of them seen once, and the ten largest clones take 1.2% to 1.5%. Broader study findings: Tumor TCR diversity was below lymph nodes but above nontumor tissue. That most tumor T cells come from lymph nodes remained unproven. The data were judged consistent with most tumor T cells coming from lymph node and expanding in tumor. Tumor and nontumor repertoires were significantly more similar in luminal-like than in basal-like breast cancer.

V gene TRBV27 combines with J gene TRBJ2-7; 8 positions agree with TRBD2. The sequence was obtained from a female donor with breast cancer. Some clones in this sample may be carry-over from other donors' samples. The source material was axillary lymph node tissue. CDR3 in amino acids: CARRTGTRHYEQYF. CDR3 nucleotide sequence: TGTGCCAGGAGAACCGGGACTAGGCACTACGAGCAGTACTTC.